The 24 T cell receptor beta chains below were found in one sample sequenced in a study of graft-versus-host responses after intestinal transplantation. Here immunoSEQ multiplex PCR was the method, and the copy in TCRdb shows in-frame clones only, minus some. This sample has 20,000 to 25,000 clones, with roughly 79% found just once. Intraepithelial plus lamina propria lymphocytes were released by processing graft tissue. This specimen consisted of ileum tissue, obtained 12 days after intestinal transplant. All receptors come from a human patient who received an intestinal transplant, so some T cells may come from the graft donor.

The chain recombines TRBV28 with TRBJ2-2, with D perhaps TRBD2 (6 bases). CDR3 length: 13 residues. The V end lost 5 bases, the J end lost 6 bases, and 10 bases lay between the germline ends. Germline CDR1 reads MDHEN; CDR2 reads SYDVKM. The CDR3 region is CASSGTAAGELFF. The CDR3 DNA reads TGTGCCAGCAGTGGGACTGCGGCCGGGGAGCTGTTTTTT.

The chain links TRBV11-2 to TRBJ2-7; no firm D call. The CDR3 has 11 residues. V lost 4 bases and J lost 4, with 5 bases in between. The germline gives CDR1 SGHAT, CDR2 FQNNGV. The CDR3 DNA reads as TGTGCCAGCAGCTCCGGGTACGAGCAGTACTTC. Amino acid sequence: CASSSGYEQYF.

The chain couples TRBV9 to TRBJ2-3, with 13 positions matching TRBD2. Losses at the gene ends were 1 base for V and 2 bases for J; bases not matched to a gene: 19. This CDR3 has 22 residues. CDR1 is SGDLS, CDR2 YYNGEE, per germline. CDR3 in DNA: TGTGCCAGCAGCGTACAGTCCTCATACGGGACTAGCGGGGACTCACCCACAGATACGCAGTATTTT. This sequence encodes CASSVQSSYGTSGDSPTDTQYF.

The V gene is TRBV27, the J gene TRBJ2-3, with TRBD2 matching over 8 bases. CDR1 is MNHEY, CDR2 SMNVEV, per germline (reference sequence). There are 14 residues in the CDR3. With V trimmed by 3 bases and J by 7 bases, 6 bases remained unmatched. DNA of the CDR3: TGTGCCAGCAGTTTTGTGGCTAGCGGGCATACGCAGTATTTT. Its translation: CASSFVASGHTQYF.

The chain uses TRBV4-3 and TRBJ2-1; 7 nucleotides line up with TRBD2. V gave up 0 bases and J gave up 6 bases; unmatched junction bases: 8. Germline values: CDR1 LGHNA, CDR2 YSLEER. CDR3 size: 16 residues. The CDR3 sequence is CASSQDGAGVINEQFF. CDR3 nucleotide sequence: TGCGCCAGCAGCCAAGATGGGGCGGGAGTCATCAATGAGCAGTTCTTC.

This sequence joins TRBV2 and TRBJ2-1; D ambiguous. The V gene's germline CDR1 is SNHLY and CDR2 FYNNEI. The CDR3 sequence is 14 residues long. V gave up 4 bases and J gave up 4 bases, with 11 bases separating them. CDR3 bases: TGTGCCAGCAGTGTATGGCTAGGTTACAATGAGCAGTTCTTC. Translated: CASSVWLGYNEQFF.

The DNA for the CDR3 is TGTGCCAGCAGACTAGCGGGGGGGCAAGAGACCCAGTACTTC. Its translation: CASRLAGGQETQYF. This chain connects TRBV6-5 to TRBJ2-5; 13 positions match TRBD2. The CDR3 covers 14 residues. The germline V gene has CDR1 MNHEY and CDR2 SVGAGI. With 6 bases clipped from V and 2 bases from J, the junction kept 0 bases outside the gene matches.

This chain joins TRBV29-1 and TRBJ1-1, with no clear D. The CDR3 length is 11 residues. Germline CDR1 reads SQVTM; CDR2 reads ANQGSEA. With 5 bases removed from V and 6 bases from J, the gap between germline ends came to 10 bases. Here the CDR3 reads CSVPEAAEAFF. The CDR3, as DNA: TGCAGCGTTCCTGAGGCGGCTGAAGCTTTCTTT.

The chain carries TRBV4-1 and TRBJ2-1; TRBD2 aligns across 16 bases. V trimming: 5 bases; J trimming: 3 bases; junction bases outside the gene matches: 4. Germline V gene sequence: CDR1 MGHRA, CDR2 YSYEKL. The CDR3 sequence is 17 residues long. The CDR3 DNA reads as TGCGCCAGCAGCGGGACTAGCGGGGGGGTAATCTACAATGAGCAGTTCTTC. It translates to CASSGTSGGVIYNEQFF.

The rearrangement joins TRBV2 to TRBJ1-6; TRBD1 is a possible D gene (6 bases). V lost 10 bases, J lost 6 bases, and 13 bases lay in between. Germline V CDR1 and CDR2: SNHLY, FYNNEI. This CDR3 has 13 residues. The CDR3, as DNA: TGTGCCACCCGAGGGGGTGGTAATTCACCCCTCCACTTT. It codes for CATRGGGNSPLHF.

This chain links TRBV19 with TRBJ1-6, with D possibly being TRBD1 (6 bases). The CDR3 totals 17 residues. Germline V gene data show CDR1 as LNHDA and CDR2 as SQIVND (reference sequence). The V end was cut by 3 bases, the J end by 5 bases, with 17 bases between. CDR3 sequence reads: CASSIPLDSLHNSPLHF. The CDR3 nucleotides read TGTGCCAGTAGTATCCCCCTGGACAGCCTACATAATTCACCCCTCCACTTT.

The chain links TRBV5-5 to TRBJ2-7; TRBD2 aligns across 11 bases. The CDR3 totals 17 residues. Trimming cost V 2 bases and J 1 base; bases outside gene matches: 8. Germline loops: CDR1 SGHKS, CDR2 YYEKEE (reference sequence). The CDR3 DNA follows: TGTGCCAGCAGCTTTGTGGATCTAGCGGGAGGATCCTACGAGCAGTACTTC. Protein: CASSFVDLAGGSYEQYF.

The J gene is TRBJ2-7, the V gene TRBV14, with 7 bases lining up with TRBD2. Trimming at V came to 4 bases and at J to 3 bases, leaving 9 bases not matched to a gene. Germline CDR1 and CDR2: SGHDN and FVKESK. The CDR3 has 15 amino acids. The CDR3 bases are TGTGCCAGCAGCCTAATGGGGGGGGGAAACTACGAGCAGTACTTC. Translating it yields CASSLMGGGNYEQYF.

The table lists this clone with a few counts. This sequence joins TRBV27 and TRBJ2-3, with 9 bases identical to TRBD2. CDR3 size: 14 residues. CDR1 is MNHEY and CDR2 is SMNVEV in the germline V gene (reference sequence). J lost 9 bases, V lost 4 bases, and 8 bases had no gene match. CDR3 coding DNA: TGTGCCAGCAGTTCCTACCTTACTAGCGGGACGCAGTATTTT. The encoded protein is CASSSYLTSGTQYF.

The rearrangement joins TRBV29-1 to TRBJ2-5, with D tentatively TRBD2 (6 bases). With 4 bases removed from V and 2 bases from J, the gap between germline ends came to 11 bases. CDR3 length equals 13 residues. Germline assignment: CDR1 SQVTM and CDR2 ANQGSEA. This CDR3 is CSVGWGVQETQYF. Written as DNA, the CDR3 is TGCAGCGTTGGATGGGGGGTTCAAGAGACCCAGTACTTC.

The chain carries TRBV30 and TRBJ2-5, with a weak D call TRBD1 (5 bases). Germline loops: CDR1 GTSNPN, CDR2 SVGIG (reference sequence). The CDR3 runs to 13 residues. V was shortened by 3 bases and J by 5 bases, with 13 bases between the two germline ends. The CDR3 here is CAWREGATETQYF. The CDR3 DNA is TGTGCCTGGAGGGAAGGGGCTACGGAGACCCAGTACTTC.

The chain employs TRBV2 and TRBJ1-1, with TRBD1 identical over 10 bases. Germline values: CDR1 SNHLY, CDR2 FYNNEI. The V segment lost 8 bases and the J segment 4 bases; nucleotides outside the gene matches: 13. The CDR3 runs 16 residues. This CDR3 is CASLPDRGRGSTEAFF. For the CDR3, the DNA is TGTGCCAGCCTACCCGACAGGGGGCGCGGGTCCACTGAAGCTTTCTTT.

V usage is TRBV14 and J usage is TRBJ1-1; 8 bases align to TRBD1. J lost 1 base, V lost 1 base, and 8 bases had no gene match. The CDR3 is 17 amino acids. Per germline, CDR1 SGHDN and CDR2 FVKESK. CDR3 sequence reads: CASSQVATGDWNTEAFF. The CDR3 coding sequence is TGTGCCAGCAGCCAAGTTGCGACAGGGGATTGGAACACTGAAGCTTTCTTT.

The chain is built from TRBV7-9 and TRBJ1-2, with D possibly TRBD1 on 5 matching bases. Germline-derived CDR1 and CDR2 are SEHNR and FQNEAQ (reference sequence). The CDR3 spans 11 residues. V lost 1 base and J 12 bases, leaving 9 bases between the germline ends. CDR3 protein: CASSLGPGHTF. The DNA of the CDR3 is TGTGCCAGCAGCTTAGGCCCAGGGCACACCTTC. Full variable domain (outside the CDR3, taken from reference TRBV7-9 and TRBJ1-2): DTGVSQNPRHKITKRGQNVTFRCDPISEHNRLYWYRQTLGQGPEFLTYFQNEAQLEKSRLLSDRFSAERPKGSFSTLEIQRTEQGDSAMYLCASSLGPGHTFGSGTRLTVV.

This clone was seen only once. The chain carries TRBV7-9 and TRBJ2-1; possibly TRBD1 for D (5 bases). The V gene's germline CDR1 is SEHNR and CDR2 FQNEAQ (reference sequence). The V end lost 2 bases, the J end lost 6 bases, and 11 bases lay between the germline ends. This CDR3 contains 14 residues. CDR3 loop: CASSLRTRVNEQFF. In DNA, the CDR3 is TGTGCCAGCAGCTTACGGACACGGGTCAATGAGCAGTTCTTC.

The CDR3, as DNA: TGTGCCAGCAGCTTATTTGCGGGGGTCGGAGATACGCAGTATTTT. Encoded protein: CASSLFAGVGDTQYF. V gene TRBV7-2 combines with J gene TRBJ2-3, with 7 bases identical to TRBD2. The germline V gene has CDR1 SGHTA and CDR2 FQGNSA. The CDR3 consists of 15 residues. With V trimmed by 2 bases and J by 5 bases, 7 bases remained unmatched.

The chain links TRBV7-3 to TRBJ2-1; 11 positions agree with TRBD2. J lost 4 bases, V lost 3 bases, and 2 bases had no gene match. Per the germline V gene, CDR1 is SGHTA and CDR2 is FQGTGA. There are 15 residues in the CDR3. The CDR3 here is CASSLLAGGYNEQFF. For the CDR3, the DNA is TGTGCCAGCAGCTTGTTAGCGGGGGGGTACAATGAGCAGTTCTTC.

Comment on this clone: The conserved phenylalanine or tryptophan normally closing the CDR3 is absent here, so this likely arose from a read error. The DNA is omitted, as the CDR3 cannot be located on it reliably, and the CDR3 follows TCRdb's listing. V is TRBV5-1 and J is TRBJ2-7; the table's D call TRBD1 went unverified against the DNA. The CDR3 has 8 residues if both end residues are counted. The germline CDR1 and CDR2 sequences are SGHRS and YFSETQ. The CDR3 reads CASIRTAQ.

This rearrangement joins TRBV7-9 to TRBJ1-2; 7 bases are shared with TRBD1. The CDR3 length is 13 residues. Germline V lookup: CDR1 SEHNR, CDR2 FQNEAQ (reference sequence). Trimming removed 5 bases from V and 8 bases from J; junction bases left unmatched: 8. DNA of the CDR3: TGTGCCAGCAGCCCTGACAGGGTAGGAGGCTACACCTTC. Its protein product is CASSPDRVGGYTF. The full variable domain, completed using reference TRBV7-9 and TRBJ1-2, is DTGVSQNPRHKITKRGQNVTFRCDPISEHNRLYWYRQTLGQGPEFLTYFQNEAQLEKSRLLSDRFSAERPKGSFSTLEIQRTEQGDSAMYLCASSPDRVGGYTFGSGTRLTVV.